The entry below describes one T cell receptor (beta chain). This clonotype was observed a few times. Its antigen is still unknown. No clone much larger than this one lies a single base away; base qualities are absent. Total RNA was extracted from unfractionated whole blood collected in Tempus Blood RNA tubes. Four or five healthy volunteers acted as controls for TCR sequencing and had blood drawn at day 0, 2 weeks and 6 weeks. This specimen belongs to a study of human T cells and chemical hapten exposure (dated by TCRdb to about 2021). Notes on the research overall: The libraries were sequenced as a pool, and the TCR yield per sample differed mostly because of small variations in library volumes within the pool. From each blood RNA sample, both TCR alpha and TCR beta chains were sequenced. The study tracked peripheral blood TCR repertoire changes in vivo during primary and secondary sensitization to the hapten diphenylcyclopropenone (DPC) in alopecia patients. What the research found in general, with its limitations: After repeated subsampling, changes were observed in the strength of the expansion versus patch-test correlation and in the threshold at which the correlation became significant. DPC sensitization did not change how many TCRs were above 1 in 1000 frequency, and no evidence was found of alterations in global repertoire structure.

Libraries were prepared through 5' RACE. The listed sequencing device is Illumina MiSeq. During library preparation, unique molecular identifiers were attached to individual cDNA molecules so that TCRs could be counted quantitatively and reproducibly. From the authors' description of their analysis: The median number of TCRs per sample was around 100,000, ranging from roughly 23,224 to 700,000. V, J and CDR3 annotation of the TCR reads was performed with the Decombinator software suite. For the PS versus PT1 abundance plots, all samples were subsampled to the same number of TCRs (28,000). Expanded TCRs were defined as absent before sensitization and observed at least eight times at the 2-week time point. The raw public data were reprocessed by TCRdb itself: fastp quality trimming at Q25, MiXCR clonotype calling, in-frame beta chains only. Every distinct CDR3 protein forms one entry, paired with its most common genes and DNA. TCRdb, not the original authors, processed these V and J calls. Present in this sample are 110,000 or so distinct CDR3 sequences, approximately 20% of which were seen just once. About 3% of the sample is taken by the ten largest.

Unmatched junction bases come to 4, with V trimmed by 3 bases and J by 0 bases. Taken from cysteine to phenylalanine, the CDR3 has 15 residues. The sequence is cut down to CDR3 DNA, 45 bases in frame from base 1. The germline V gene (reference sequence) provides CDR1 LGHDT and CDR2 YNNKEL. The TCR sequence derives from a human donor in good health. The chain employs TRBV3-1 and TRBJ1-1, and TRBD1 matches 7 of the central bases. The CDR3 region: CASSQLDRVNTEAFF. In nucleotide form, the sequence is TGTGCCAGCAGCCAGCTAGACAGGGTGAACACTGAAGCTTTCTTT.